A selection of T cell receptor beta chains follows, all from one sample in a study of a mutant IDH1 vaccine in newly diagnosed glioma. No antigen is known for these receptors. Assay: immunoSEQ multiplex PCR; the TCRdb copy retains only in-frame clones and omits some. Of 35,000 to 50,000 clones listed, approximately 90% were seen once; the top ten hold around 3.9%. The sample was PBMCs, taken from a glioma patient whose treatment included an IDH1 peptide vaccine. These receptors all come from a man aged 45-60 years with glioma. Both conserved end residues are part of each CDR3. D genes are given only for firm matches. The size entry is marked missing in some rows and otherwise reads once, few, many or a size class.

J: TRBJ1-4; D: NA; V: TRBV15; size: NA; CDR3: CATSSRRANEKLFF; DNA: TGTGCCACCAGCAGTAGACGGGCTAATGAAAAACTGTTTTTT
J: TRBJ1-5; D: NA; V: TRBV2; size: once; CDR3: CASSSGAGGGQPQHF; DNA: TGTGCCAGCAGCTCCGGGGCGGGAGGGGGACAGCCCCAGCATTTT
J: TRBJ1-4; D: NA; V: TRBV5-4; size: NA; CDR3: CASSLYLNEKLFF; DNA: TGTGCCAGCAGCTTGTACCTTAATGAAAAACTGTTTTTT
J: TRBJ2-1; D: TRBD2; V: TRBV7-9; size: NA; CDR3: CASSLGSGRLNEQFF; DNA: TGTGCCAGCAGCTTAGGAAGCGGGAGGCTCAATGAGCAGTTCTTC
J: TRBJ2-7; D: NA; V: TRBV28; size: NA; CDR3: CASSSPSGGYEQYF; DNA: TGTGCCAGCAGTTCCCCTTCAGGGGGGTACGAGCAGTACTTC
J: TRBJ1-5; D: NA; V: TRBV7-2; size: NA; CDR3: CASSLGRLSNQPQHF; DNA: TGTGCCAGCAGCTTAGGTCGGCTGAGCAATCAGCCCCAGCATTTT
J: TRBJ2-2; D: NA; V: TRBV7-9; size: NA; CDR3: CASSLGWDGNTGELFF; DNA: TGTGCCAGCAGCTTAGGTTGGGACGGGAACACCGGGGAGCTGTTTTTT
J: TRBJ2-2; D: TRBD2; V: TRBV5-6; size: NA; CDR3: CASSLQLTSGRSGELFF; DNA: TGTGCCAGCAGCTTGCAACTAACTAGCGGGAGATCCGGGGAGCTGTTTTTT
J: TRBJ1-1; D: TRBD1; V: TRBV2; size: NA; CDR3: CASSRQGAVTEAFF; DNA: TGTGCCAGCAGCCGACAGGGGGCGGTCACTGAAGCTTTCTTT
J: TRBJ2-1; D: NA; V: TRBV19; size: once; CDR3: CASSMGGGSEQFF; DNA: TGTGCCAGTAGTATGGGGGGCGGGTCTGAGCAGTTCTTC
J: TRBJ2-7; D: NA; V: TRBV5-6; size: NA; CDR3: CASSFSFRVWLEQYF; DNA: TGTGCCAGCAGCTTCTCGTTCAGGGTCTGGCTCGAGCAGTACTTC
J: TRBJ2-5; D: NA; V: TRBV7-2; size: NA; CDR3: CASSLLWGWSYF; DNA: TGTGCCAGCAGCTTACTCTGGGGCTGGTCGTACTTC
J: TRBJ2-7; D: NA; V: TRBV4-1; size: NA; CDR3: CASSPRHHQTHEQYF; DNA: TGCGCCAGCAGCCCCCGACATCACCAAACCCACGAGCAGTACTTC
J: TRBJ1-2; D: NA; V: TRBV5-1; size: NA; CDR3: CASSSSGAKAGYGYTF; DNA: TGCGCCAGCAGCTCGTCAGGGGCGAAGGCGGGGTATGGCTACACCTTC
J: TRBJ1-1; D: TRBD1; V: TRBV27; size: few; CDR3: CASRHGTGGLNTEAFF; DNA: TGTGCCAGCAGACATGGGACAGGGGGCCTGAACACTGAAGCTTTCTTT
J: TRBJ2-7; D: TRBD2; V: TRBV4-3; size: NA; CDR3: CASSQDQTSGGKTF; DNA: TGCGCCAGCAGCCAAGATCAAACTAGCGGGGGGAAAACCTTC
J: TRBJ2-7; D: TRBD1; V: TRBV5-4; size: NA; CDR3: CASSTRQGSHEQYF; DNA: TGTGCCAGCAGCACCCGACAGGGGAGTCACGAGCAGTACTTC
J: TRBJ2-7; D: NA; V: TRBV19; size: NA; CDR3: CASSIGQGGRNEQYF; DNA: TGTGCCAGTAGTATAGGACAGGGAGGTCGGAACGAGCAGTACTTC
J: TRBJ2-1; D: NA; V: TRBV9; size: NA; CDR3: CASSVDAPNSYNEQFF; DNA: TGTGCCAGCAGCGTAGACGCGCCTAATTCCTACAATGAGCAGTTCTTC
J: TRBJ2-7; D: NA; V: TRBV27; size: once; CDR3: CASNWRRGYEQYF; DNA: TGTGCCAGCAACTGGCGGAGGGGCTACGAGCAGTACTTC
J: TRBJ2-7; D: TRBD2; V: TRBV7-2; size: NA; CDR3: CASSFGLASYEQYF; DNA: TGTGCCAGCAGCTTTGGACTAGCTTCCTACGAGCAGTACTTC
J: TRBJ2-4; D: NA; V: TRBV6-1; size: NA; CDR3: CATLQGGAKNIQYF; DNA: TGTGCCACATTACAGGGAGGGGCCAAAAACATTCAGTACTTC
J: TRBJ2-7; D: TRBD2; V: TRBV7-3; size: few; CDR3: CASSPTGTSGAYEQYF; DNA: TGTGCCAGCAGCCCGACGGGGACTAGCGGAGCCTACGAGCAGTACTTC
J: TRBJ1-6; D: TRBD1; V: TRBV4-3; size: NA; CDR3: CASSQEYLGRTGSSPLHF; DNA: TGCGCCAGCAGCCAAGAGTATTTAGGGCGGACAGGCAGTTCACCCCTCCACTTT
J: TRBJ2-1; D: NA; V: TRBV25-1; size: NA; CDR3: CASRPNRVNGVEQFF; DNA: TGTGCCAGCAGACCAAACAGGGTTAATGGGGTGGAGCAGTTCTTC
J: TRBJ1-2; D: NA; V: TRBV14; size: NA; CDR3: CASSPDFNYGYTF; DNA: TGTGCCAGCAGCCCGGACTTTAACTATGGCTACACCTTC
J: TRBJ1-1; D: TRBD1; V: TRBV14; size: NA; CDR3: CASSQSWDRGPRTEAFF; DNA: TGTGCCAGCAGCCAATCCTGGGACAGGGGGCCGCGGACTGAAGCTTTCTTT
J: TRBJ1-2; D: NA; V: TRBV30; size: NA; CDR3: CAWSVHRGYTF; DNA: TGTGCCTGGAGTGTACATCGGGGCTACACCTTC
J: TRBJ1-6; D: NA; V: TRBV4-3; size: NA; CDR3: CASSPQVINSPLHF; DNA: TGCGCCAGCAGCCCCCAGGTTATCAATTCACCCCTCCACTTT
J: TRBJ1-2; D: NA; V: TRBV2; size: NA; CDR3: CASLTGSPNYGYTF; DNA: TGTGCCAGCTTGACAGGATCGCCAAACTATGGCTACACCTTC
J: TRBJ1-4; D: NA; V: TRBV5-1; size: NA; CDR3: CASSLAVRRQNEKLFF; DNA: TGCGCCAGCAGCTTGGCCGTGAGACGGCAGAATGAAAAACTGTTTTTT
J: TRBJ2-3; D: NA; V: TRBV25-1; size: NA; CDR3: CASQLQGIDTQYF; DNA: TGTGCCAGCCAGCTTCAGGGGATCGATACGCAGTATTTT
J: TRBJ1-1; D: NA; V: TRBV5-4; size: NA; CDR3: CASSLAGQGRTEAFF; DNA: TGTGCCAGCAGCTTGGCCGGTCAGGGAAGGACTGAAGCTTTCTTT
J: TRBJ2-2; D: NA; V: TRBV7-8; size: NA; CDR3: CASSFNPAGELFF; DNA: TGTGCCAGCAGCTTTAACCCCGCCGGGGAGCTGTTTTTT
J: TRBJ1-1; D: NA; V: TRBV7-9; size: NA; CDR3: CASSLVLGPHEAFF; DNA: TGTGCCAGCAGCTTAGTTTTAGGTCCCCATGAGGCTTTCTTT
J: TRBJ2-2; D: NA; V: TRBV4-1; size: NA; CDR3: CASSQVGSNTGELFF; DNA: TGCGCCAGCAGCCAAGTTGGGTCTAACACCGGGGAGCTGTTTTTT
J: TRBJ1-5; D: NA; V: TRBV9; size: NA; CDR3: CASSLGGPNQPQHF; DNA: TGTGCCAGCAGCTTGGGGGGACCCAATCAGCCCCAGCATTTT
J: TRBJ1-3; D: TRBD1; V: TRBV30; size: NA; CDR3: CAWSTGVYGNTIYF; DNA: TGTGCCTGGTCGACAGGGGTTTATGGAAACACCATATATTTT
J: TRBJ2-5; D: NA; V: TRBV7-8; size: once; CDR3: CASSSLAMLVKETQYF; DNA: TGTGCCAGCAGCTCCCTAGCGATGCTTGTAAAAGAGACCCAGTACTTC
J: TRBJ2-3; D: TRBD1; V: TRBV9; size: NA; CDR3: CASSASRRTGSSDTQYF; DNA: TGTGCCAGCAGCGCCTCTCGGAGGACAGGGTCTTCGGATACGCAGTATTTT